Below, 20 T cell receptor beta chains from the same sample are listed, as sequenced in a study of T cell responses to AZD1222 COVID-19 vaccine. Some clones are missing from TCRdb's copy, which holds only in-frame ones; the method was immunoSEQ multiplex PCR. The data contain approximately 130,000 clones, 80% to 95% of them singletons. Sequenced material: peripheral blood, taken on day 0 of AZD1222 vaccination. Every receptor here comes from an adult in good health.

The chain links TRBV11-2 to TRBJ2-1; D is unclear. Trimming pared 4 bases from V and 4 bases from J, leaving 14 bases between. Germline values: CDR1 SGHAT, CDR2 FQNNGV. The CDR3 loop spans 15 amino acids. CDR3 loop: CASSSPSGQYNEQFF. The CDR3 coding sequence is TGTGCCAGCAGCTCGCCGTCGGGTCAATACAATGAGCAGTTCTTC.

The V call is TRBV7-8, the J call TRBJ1-2; D is uncertain. This CDR3 spans 12 amino acids. Germline assignment: CDR1 SGHVS and CDR2 FQNEAQ. Trimming removed 5 bases at V and 7 bases at J, with 11 bases between. CDR3 bases: TGTGCCAGCAGCGCGGTGGTCGCTGGCTACACCTTC. It yields the protein CASSAVVAGYTF.

V and J are TRBV7-9 and TRBJ2-2, with 13 bases that match TRBD2. The germline gives CDR1 SEHNR, CDR2 FQNEAQ (reference sequence). The CDR3 runs 17 residues. V lost 5 bases and J lost 2; bases outside the gene matches: 5. In nucleotides, the CDR3 is TGTGCCAGCAGCCGACGGACTAGCGGGGGAAACACCGGGGAGCTGTTTTTT. This gives the protein CASSRRTSGGNTGELFF.

V gene TRBV19 combines with J gene TRBJ1-5; TRBD1 agrees at 8 bases. Trimming took 5 bases from V and 0 from J; bases not matched to a gene: 9. Germline CDR1 and CDR2: LNHDA and SQIVND (reference sequence). The CDR3 covers 17 residues. In DNA, the CDR3 is TGTGCCAGTAGTCCCGGGACAGGTGGAAATAGCAATCAGCCCCAGCATTTT. Translation gives CASSPGTGGNSNQPQHF.

This clone appeared a few times. The rearrangement joins TRBV19 to TRBJ1-2; 9 bases match TRBD1. This CDR3 region has 14 residues. Germline CDR1 is LNHDA and CDR2 is SQIVND (reference sequence). Trimming at V came to 3 bases and at J to 2 bases, leaving 1 base not matched to a gene. CDR3 sequence: CASSIGTGNYGYTF. In DNA, the CDR3 is TGTGCCAGTAGTATCGGGACAGGGAACTATGGCTACACCTTC.

CDR3 region: CASSVGGIAYNEQFF. CDR3 bases: TGTGCCAGCAGCGTGGGCGGGATCGCCTACAATGAGCAGTTCTTC. The chain carries TRBV6-5 and TRBJ2-1; tentative D call: TRBD2 (6 bases). Germline CDR1 and CDR2: MNHEY and SVGAGI. The V end lost 6 bases, the J end lost 2 bases, and 14 bases lay between the germline ends. The CDR3 extends over 15 amino acids.

This clone was seen once. This sequence joins TRBV6-2 or TRBV6-3 and TRBJ2-1; D call uncertain. The CDR3 spans 11 residues. Per the germline V gene, CDR1 is MNHEY and CDR2 is SVGEGT. V was cut by 6 bases and J by 10 bases, with 10 bases left in between. Here the CDR3 reads CASSLLAEQFF. DNA for the CDR3: TGTGCCAGCAGCCTTTTGGCGGAGCAGTTCTTC.

This CDR3 is CSARDPGPQFF. The CDR3 DNA reads TGCAGTGCTAGAGATCCGGGACCTCAGTTCTTC. The chain links TRBV20-1 to TRBJ2-1, with D tentatively TRBD1 or TRBD2 (5 bases each). The CDR3 is made up of 11 amino acids. In germline, CDR1 is DFQATT, CDR2 SNEGSKA (reference sequence). V shed 0 bases and J shed 13 bases, with 10 bases lying between them.

The rearrangement uses TRBV9 and TRBJ1-3; D unclear. Germline CDR1 is SGDLS and CDR2 is YYNGEE. This CDR3 is 17 amino acids long. V dropped 0 bases and J dropped 0 bases, with 13 bases sitting between them. The CDR3 coding sequence is TGTGCCAGCAGCGTAGATTCGGCTCTTCTCTCTGGAAACACCATATATTTT. Residues: CASSVDSALLSGNTIYF. Filled out from reference TRBV9 and TRBJ1-3, the complete variable domain reads DSGVTQTPKHLITATGQRVTLRCSPRSGDLSVYWYQQSLDQGLQFLIQYYNGEERAKGNILERFSAQQFPDLHSELNLSSLELGDSALYFCASSVDSALLSGNTIYFGEGSWLTVV.

This chain connects TRBV19 to TRBJ2-1; D gene ambiguous. V was pared by 9 bases and J by 7 bases, with 4 bases between. Germline V gene sequence: CDR1 LNHDA, CDR2 SQIVND (reference sequence). The CDR3 sequence is 9 residues long. Here the CDR3 DNA reads TGTGCCAGGAATAATGAGCAGTTCTTC. Translating it yields CARNNEQFF.

CDR3 sequence: CASSESRVSYPTGELFF. In DNA form, the CDR3 reads TGTGCCAGCAGTGAAAGTAGAGTCTCATACCCCACCGGGGAGCTGTTTTTT. The gene calls are TRBV6-1 and TRBJ2-2; no clear D. V was trimmed by 2 bases and J by 4 bases, leaving 17 bases between them. Germline CDR1 and CDR2: MNHNS and SASEGT. This CDR3 comprises 17 residues.

The genes are TRBV7-2 and TRBJ1-2; no firm D call. The CDR3 runs 12 residues. Trimming left V 2 bases short and J 3 bases short, with 4 bases between. CDR1 is SGHTA and CDR2 is FQGNSA in the germline V gene. CDR3 residues: CASSLLYYGYTF. CDR3 nucleotides: TGTGCCAGCAGCTTACTATACTATGGCTACACCTTC.

The chain combines TRBV3-1 (or the pseudogene TRBV3-2) with TRBJ1-1, with a possible D match to TRBD1 (5 bases). The CDR3 runs to 15 residues. Trimming cost V 1 base and J 6 bases, with 15 bases left between them. CDR1 is LGHDT, CDR2 YNNKEL, per germline (reference sequence). CDR3 nucleotides: TGTGCCAGCAGCCAAGTGACGCGGGGCGCGGCTGAAGCTTTCTTT. As protein: CASSQVTRGAAEAFF.

V usage is TRBV19 and J usage is TRBJ1-1, with D unclear. The V end was cut by 2 bases, the J end by 7 bases, with 14 bases between. This CDR3 is built from 14 residues. Germline V gives CDR1 LNHDA, CDR2 SQIVND (reference sequence). CDR3 in DNA: TGTGCCAGTAGTATACCGGTTCCCAGGAGTGAAGCTTTCTTT. Its translation: CASSIPVPRSEAFF.

This chain uses TRBV5-4 with TRBJ1-6; maybe TRBD1 (6 bases). The CDR3 spans 14 residues. The germline gives CDR1 SGHNT, CDR2 YYREEE (reference sequence). Trimming removed 2 bases from V and 6 bases from J, with 9 bases in between. For the CDR3, the DNA is TGTGCCAGCAGCTTCGACAGGAGTAATTCACCCCTCCACTTT. It yields the protein CASSFDRSNSPLHF. The full variable domain, in which reference TRBV5-4 and TRBJ1-6 provide the parts outside the CDR3, is ETGVTQSPTHLIKTRGQQVTLRCSSQSGHNTVSWYQQALGQGPQFIFQYYREEENGRGNFPPRFSGLQFPNYSSELNVNALELDDSALYLCASSFDRSNSPLHFGNGTRLTVT.

This chain joins TRBV7-2 and TRBJ1-5; weak D call: TRBD1 (5 bases). V lost 1 base, J lost 6 bases, and 13 bases lay in between. From germline, CDR1 is SGHTA and CDR2 FQGNSA. This CDR3 region has 15 residues. The CDR3 nucleotides are TGTGCCAGCAGCTTAGGGGACGTTACCGGTCAGCCCCAGCATTTT. Translating it yields CASSLGDVTGQPQHF.

The chain recombines TRBV27 with TRBJ2-1; TRBD2 matches at 10 bases. With V trimmed by 6 bases and J by 4 bases, 6 bases remained unmatched. The V gene's germline CDR1 is MNHEY and CDR2 SMNVEV (reference sequence). This CDR3 comprises 15 residues. DNA of the CDR3: TGTGCCAGCAGATTAGCGGGAGGTGGGTACAATGAGCAGTTCTTC. Residues: CASRLAGGGYNEQFF.

This chain connects TRBV7-2 to TRBJ2-3, with 8 bases lining up with TRBD2. Germline V lookup: CDR1 SGHTA, CDR2 FQGNSA. Trimming at V came to 6 bases and at J to 4 bases, leaving 12 bases not matched to a gene. The CDR3 loop spans 16 amino acids. CDR3 region: CASRPGGAGGADTQYF. The CDR3, as DNA: TGTGCCAGCAGACCGGGAGGCGCGGGAGGTGCAGATACGCAGTATTTT.

This chain joins TRBV28 and TRBJ1-1; 7 nucleotides match TRBD1. The CDR3 consists of 14 residues. The V and J ends lost 5 bases and 0 bases, in that order; junction bases with no gene match: 3. The V gene's germline CDR1 is MDHEN and CDR2 SYDVKM. In DNA form, the CDR3 reads TGTGCCAGCAGTACAGGGGCCGTGAACACTGAAGCTTTCTTT. Amino acid sequence: CASSTGAVNTEAFF. Variable domain in full (rest from reference TRBV28 and TRBJ1-1): DVKVTQSSRYLVKRTGEKVFLECVQDMDHENMFWYRQDPGLGLRLIYFSYDVKMKEKGDIPEGYSVSREKKERFSLILESASTNQTSMYLCASSTGAVNTEAFFGQGTRLTVV.

This chain joins TRBV5-1 and TRBJ2-1; tentatively, D is TRBD2 (5 bases). The germline gives CDR1 SGHRS, CDR2 YFSETQ. With 4 bases removed from V and 8 bases from J, the gap between germline ends came to 16 bases. The CDR3 loop spans 14 amino acids. CDR3 in amino acids: CASSPAGVGDEQFF. CDR3 nucleotides: TGCGCCAGCAGCCCGGCCGGGGTCGGGGATGAGCAGTTCTTC.